The present T cell receptor beta chain was sequenced within a study of identifying expanded T cells in peripheral blood. Assay: immunoSEQ multiplex PCR; the TCRdb copy retains only in-frame clones and omits some. The sample shows about 120,000 clones, approximately 80% of them seen only once. This clone came up a few times. What it binds is unknown. The CDR3 spans 16 residues. The ends lost 5 bases at V and 1 base at J; junction bases unmatched: 8. CDR1 is SGHTA and CDR2 is FQGNSA in the germline V gene. Overall study results and limits: Approximately 1.2 clones differed between technical replicates, versus approximately 17 and 20 over time. Across healthy donors, higher total template counts meant significantly greater approximately two-week count variance.

No infections or other immune events were documented during collection. Sequenced input: blood. This chain uses TRBV7-2 with TRBJ2-3; 8 nucleotides agree with TRBD2. This TCR was recovered from a person between 18 and 70 years old in good health. CDR3 loop: CASSLQAGVGTDTQYF. CDR3 nucleotides: TGTGCCAGCAGCCTACAAGCGGGGGTCGGCACAGATACGCAGTATTTT.